A single sample is the source of the 12 T cell receptor beta chains below, sequenced in a study of blood T cell repertoires in COVID-19. Generated by immunoSEQ multiplex PCR, the TCRdb table keeps only in-frame clones and is missing some. The repertoire has approximately 100,000 clones, around 90% of them found once; the top ten carry more than 3.5%. What was sequenced was peripheral blood. The receptor set was obtained from a human donor with COVID-19, enrolled during active disease. The donor label of this sample is uncertain.

The chain joins TRBV15 to TRBJ1-4, with TRBD1 as a possible D gene (5 bases). The germline V gene encodes CDR1 LNHNV and CDR2 YYDKDF (reference sequence). The length of the CDR3 is 16 residues. Deletions cut 0 bases from V and 0 bases from J, with 8 bases between. CDR3 residues: CATSRDPTATNEKLFF. The CDR3 region has the DNA TGTGCCACCAGCAGAGATCCGACAGCAACTAATGAAAAACTGTTTTTT.

This clone was observed a single time. The chain uses TRBV4-2 and TRBJ1-1, with D hard to call. V lost 0 bases to trimming and J lost 4 bases, with 9 bases between them. The CDR3 totals 14 residues. Germline CDR1 and CDR2: LGHNA and YNFKEQ. This chain's CDR3 is CASSQDMGATEAFF. The CDR3 coding sequence is TGTGCCAGCAGCCAAGACATGGGAGCCACTGAAGCTTTCTTT.

The V gene is TRBV6-5, the J gene TRBJ1-2; D not certain. Germline values: CDR1 MNHEY, CDR2 SVGAGI. Trimming removed 5 bases from V and 7 bases from J, with 14 bases in between. This CDR3 is 13 amino acids long. The CDR3 DNA sequence: TGTGCCAGCAGTCGACCCCCGGCGGGTGGCTACACCTTC. Translated, it gives CASSRPPAGGYTF.

This rearrangement joins TRBV3-1 (or the pseudogene TRBV3-2) to TRBJ1-1; no clear D gene. V lost 7 bases, J lost 1 base, and 10 bases lay in between. Germline V gene sequence: CDR1 LGHDT, CDR2 YNNKEL (reference sequence). This CDR3 has 13 amino acids. The CDR3 nucleotides read TGTGCCAGCACCTCTTCGGGGAACACTGAAGCTTTCTTT. It yields the protein CASTSSGNTEAFF.

The CDR3 DNA follows: TGTGCCAGTAGTAGGCGGCAACCCGCGAACACCGGGGAGCTGTTTTTT. Protein sequence: CASSRRQPANTGELFF. This rearrangement joins TRBV19 to TRBJ2-2; D unclear. Germline CDR1 and CDR2: LNHDA and SQIVND (reference sequence). V dropped 4 bases and J dropped 0 bases, with 12 bases sitting between them. The CDR3 loop spans 16 amino acids.

This chain connects TRBV18 to TRBJ1-6; the D gene is possibly TRBD1 (5 bases). Trimming stripped 2 bases from V and 7 bases from J, with 15 bases between. Germline loops: CDR1 KGHSH, CDR2 LQKENI. This CDR3 region has 16 residues. The CDR3 reads CASSPASGTENSPLHF. For the CDR3, the DNA is TGTGCCAGCTCACCAGCTTCGGGGACTGAAAATTCACCCCTCCACTTT.

The chain joins TRBV10-2 to TRBJ2-1; the match to TRBD2 covers 15 bases. The CDR3 runs 19 residues. CDR1 is WSHSY and CDR2 is SAAADI in the germline V gene. J gave up 0 bases and V 7 bases, and 10 bases lay outside the gene matches. The CDR3 spells CASTLGTSGGSSSYNEQFF. CDR3 DNA sequence: TGCGCCAGCACCCTCGGGACTAGCGGGGGGTCGAGCTCCTACAATGAGCAGTTCTTC.

The chain is built from TRBV10-3 and TRBJ2-2; TRBD1 agrees at 8 bases. The CDR3 has 18 amino acids. Germline CDR1 reads ENHRY; CDR2 reads SYGVKD. V trimming: 1 base; J trimming: 2 bases; junction bases outside the gene matches: 9. CDR3 region: CAISEYGQGAANTGELFF. The CDR3 coding sequence is TGTGCCATCAGTGAGTACGGTCAGGGGGCAGCTAACACCGGGGAGCTGTTTTTT.

V is TRBV7-3 and J is TRBJ2-2; D possibly corresponds to TRBD2 (5 bases). CDR1 and CDR2 from the germline V gene are SGHTA and FQGTGA. This CDR3 comprises 13 residues. The V end was cut by 2 bases, the J end by 8 bases, with 9 bases between. In DNA, the CDR3 is TGTGCCAGCAGCTTACGGGATTCAGGGGAGCTGTTTTTT. Amino acid sequence: CASSLRDSGELFF.

Only one count was recorded for this clone. This chain links TRBV7-9 with TRBJ2-7, with D tentatively TRBD1 (5 bases). From germline, CDR1 is SEHNR and CDR2 FQNEAQ (reference sequence). The length of the CDR3 is 13 residues. V lost 5 bases, J lost 9 bases, and 17 bases lay in between. The CDR3: CASSQDSAGGQYF. The CDR3 region has the DNA TGTGCCAGCAGCCAAGACAGCGCTGGCGGGCAGTACTTC.

V is TRBV5-6 and J is TRBJ2-7, with a tentative D call TRBD2 (6 bases). The CDR3 is 16 amino acids. The germline V gene encodes CDR1 SGHDT and CDR2 YYEEEE. Trimming removed 0 bases at V and 2 bases at J, with 15 bases between. The CDR3 protein is CASSLVPTPGAYEQYF. The DNA for the CDR3 is TGTGCCAGCAGCTTGGTACCGACCCCGGGAGCCTACGAGCAGTACTTC.

J is TRBJ2-5 and V is TRBV27; 10 bases map to TRBD1. V was clipped by 6 bases and J by 5 bases; unmatched bases: 3. This CDR3 contains 13 residues. Germline CDR1 and CDR2: MNHEY and SMNVEV (reference sequence). The CDR3 sequence: CASRGTGAETQYF. CDR3 sequence (DNA): TGTGCCAGCAGAGGGACAGGGGCGGAGACCCAGTACTTC.